This entry describes one T cell receptor (beta chain). This clonotype was seen only a few times. Its antigen target is currently unknown. Base qualities are not provided; no much larger clone lies one nucleotide away. Sequencing used an Illumina HiSeq 1500. TCRdb applied fastp at Q25 and MiXCR to the public reads, then kept only in-frame beta chains. Under each unique CDR3 protein, matching rows form one entry showing the most common genes and DNA. The sample table holds under 150,000 distinct CDR3 sequences, of which about 24% were seen once. Jointly, the top ten make up 34% of the sample. This sample was taken from a study of T cell repertoires in cytomegalovirus infection (dated by TCRdb to between 2018 and 2021). About the study as a whole: The HLA type of each donor mattered for the analysis, because public TCR beta signatures pointed to carriage of CMV infection along with the matching HLA type.

CDR1 and CDR2, per the germline V gene, are SGHTA and FQGNSA. Trimming accounts for 5 bases at V and 14 bases at J, while the number of junction bases matched to no gene is 13. The CDR3 covers 14 residues, taking in both the cysteine and the phenylalanine. Only the CDR3 portion is preserved as DNA: 42 bases, with reading frame beginning at the first base. Summary of the overall study and its limitations: Cumulative frequency of public TCR beta family members discriminated carriers of CMV infection plus the relevant HLA type in this cohort and an independent 352-donor cohort. The ex vivo response was dominated by HLA-C-restricted CMV-specific TCR beta clonotypes, which also provided the single most frequent clonotype in two of eight donors.

The sequencing sample was made of PBMCs, sequenced either directly or after in vitro stimulation (not recorded which). This receptor chain uses TRBV7-2 and TRBJ1-2, with 11 central nucleotides matching TRBD1. The sequence came from a human donor in good health (CMV status not recorded). Some clones in this sample may be carry-over from other donors' samples. The sequenced DNA is TGTGCCAGCAGCCAGCCGGGACAGGGGGTAAAGGGGACCTTC. Protein translation: CASSQPGQGVKGTF. With all but the CDR3 taken from the reference TRBV7-2 and TRBJ1-2 genes, the full variable domain is: GAGVSQSPSNKVTEKGKDVELRCDPISGHTALYWYRQSLGQGLEFLIYFQGNSAPDKSGLPSDRFSAERTGGSVSTLTIQRTQQEDSAVYLCASSQPGQGVKGTFGSGTRLTVV.